The 30 T cell receptor beta chains below all came from one sample that was sequenced in a study of T cells in Graves' hyperthyroidism and ophthalmopathy. Amplification yielded TCR beta CDR3 regions, with RNA transcripts as the source. A set of HTBI primers served as the primers for a first-round RT-PCR of the TCR CDR3. TCRdb ran MiXCR on the multiplex PCR reads and lists one entry per CDR3 protein. The data show fewer than 400,000 distinct CDR3 sequences, 15% to 17% seen once. The sample taken for sequencing was blood. The receptors derive from a woman aged 18-29 years with Graves' hyperthyroidism that later progressed to Graves' ophthalmopathy.

CDR3 sequence reads: CASSVTVYRGTDNSPLHF. The DNA for the CDR3 is TGTGCCAGCAGCGTAACCGTTTACAGGGGAACGGATAATTCACCCCTCCACTTT. The chain has TRBV27 and TRBJ1-6; 7 bases map to TRBD1. CDR3 length: 18 amino acids. V shed 6 bases, J shed 5 bases, and the junction held 16 bases outside the gene matches. Per the germline V gene, CDR1 is MNHEY and CDR2 is SMNVEV (reference sequence).

The chain recombines TRBV24-1 with TRBJ2-1, with 10 bases aligning to TRBD2. With 5 bases clipped from V and 7 bases from J, the junction kept 4 bases outside the gene matches. CDR3 length equals 14 residues. Looked up from germline, CDR1 is KGHDR and CDR2 is SFDVKD. The CDR3 sequence is CATSASGSINEQFF. In DNA form, the CDR3 reads TGTGCCACCAGTGCTAGCGGGAGTATTAATGAGCAGTTCTTC.

The chain recombines TRBV5-8 with TRBJ2-7; D is undetermined. This CDR3 spans 16 amino acids. Germline CDR1 reads SGHTS; CDR2 reads YDEGEE. V lost 1 base to trimming and J lost 0 bases, with 14 bases between them. This CDR3 is CASSLRGKVTSYEQYF. In DNA form, the CDR3 reads TGTGCCAGCAGCTTGAGAGGCAAGGTGACCTCCTACGAGCAGTACTTC.

This clonotype was recorded a few times. The CDR3 DNA reads as TGTGCCAGCAGTTACCTCGCCGCCGGGGAGCTGTTTTTT. This gives the protein CASSYLAAGELFF. This chain joins TRBV6-6 and TRBJ2-2; D remains unclear. The CDR3 loop spans 13 amino acids. V was pared by 2 bases and J by 6 bases, with 7 bases between. Germline values: CDR1 MNHNY, CDR2 SVGAGI (reference sequence).

At least ten counts were recorded for this clonotype. The junction shows a germline mismatch at one end, possibly a read error. The rearrangement joins TRBV5-1 to TRBJ2-1, with TRBD1 matching over 7 bases. This CDR3 spans 14 amino acids. Germline V lookup: CDR1 SGHRS, CDR2 YFSETQ. The CDR3 sequence is CASSLRGPYNEQFF. The CDR3 DNA sequence: TGTGCCAGCAGTTTAAGGGGGCCCTACAATGAGCAGTTCTTC. The full variable domain, completed using reference TRBV5-1 and TRBJ2-1, is KAGVTQTPRYLIKTRGQQVTLSCSPISGHRSVSWYQQTPGQGLQFLFEYFSETQRNKGNFPGRFSGRQFSNSRSEMNVSTLELGDSALYLCASSLRGPYNEQFFGPGTRLTVL.

Notes on this clonotype: Mismatch with germline at one junction end may stem from a read error. The chain combines TRBV11-2 with TRBJ2-7, with 12 nucleotides matching TRBD2. CDR1 is SGHAT, CDR2 FQNNGV, per germline. The CDR3 sequence is 18 residues long. The DNA for the CDR3 is TGTGCCAGCAGCCAAGATGGGCTAGCGGGAGGGCCGTCCTACGGGCAGTACTTC. Residues: CASSQDGLAGGPSYGQYF.

This clonotype was counted only a few times. CDR3: CASSPANEKLFF. The CDR3 bases are TGTGCCAGCTCACCAGCTAATGAAAAACTGTTTTTT. This chain links TRBV18 with TRBJ1-4; D not resolved. The length of the CDR3 is 12 residues. Between the trimmed V and J ends, which lost 2 bases and 3 bases, there was a span of 1 base. The germline V gene has CDR1 KGHSH and CDR2 LQKENI.

The chain uses TRBV4-1 and TRBJ1-6; D uncertain. The CDR3 is 13 amino acids. Germline values: CDR1 MGHRA, CDR2 YSYEKL. V dropped 2 bases and J dropped 9 bases, with 8 bases sitting between them. The CDR3 bases are TGCGCCAGCAGCCAATCGTTACTTTCACCCCTCCACTTT. Its translation: CASSQSLLSPLHF.

This clonotype was picked up many times. V and J are TRBV3-1 and TRBJ1-1; D gene unclear. This CDR3 region has 15 residues. The ends were cut back, 1 base at V and 1 base at J, with 10 bases in the middle. From germline, CDR1 is LGHDT and CDR2 YNNKEL (reference sequence). CDR3 sequence (DNA): TGTGCCAGCAGCCAAGGTGTAGTTAAGAACACTGAAGCTTTCTTT. It is translated as CASSQGVVKNTEAFF.

This clonotype was seen ten or more times. The chain couples TRBV27 to TRBJ1-1, with no clear D. CDR1 is MNHEY, CDR2 SMNVEV, per germline (reference sequence). The V end lost 6 bases, the J end lost 1 base, and 15 bases lay between the germline ends. This CDR3 has 15 residues. The CDR3 DNA is TGTGCCAGCAGCCCTTCGGTGGGTGGGAACACTGAAGCTTTCTTT. It yields the protein CASSPSVGGNTEAFF.

This clonotype was counted at least ten times. The chain couples TRBV3-1 to TRBJ2-7; TRBD1 agrees at 10 bases. The CDR3 sequence is 16 residues long. Germline trimming cut 1 base from V and 3 bases from J; bases unmatched to any gene: 6. Germline-derived CDR1 and CDR2 are LGHDT and YNNKEL (reference sequence). The CDR3 nucleotides are TGTGCCAGCAGCCAAGTTCCGACAGGGGGCCGCTACGAGCAGTACTTC. It encodes CASSQVPTGGRYEQYF.

Only a few counts were recorded for this clonotype. V and J are TRBV29-1 and TRBJ1-2; possibly TRBD1 for D (5 bases). This CDR3 is built from 14 residues. In germline, CDR1 is SQVTM, CDR2 ANQGSEA. The germline V and J ends were trimmed by 2 bases and 3 bases, with 13 bases remaining between them. The CDR3 here is CSVEKTDTYYGYTF. The CDR3 DNA reads TGCAGCGTTGAAAAAACGGACACTTACTATGGCTACACCTTC.

The chain is built from TRBV24-1 and TRBJ2-5; 13 bases fit TRBD2. The CDR3 spans 16 residues. CDR1 KGHDR and CDR2 SFDVKD come from the germline V gene. Trimming at V came to 4 bases and at J to 5 bases, leaving 6 bases not matched to a gene. The CDR3 reads CATSETSGRARETQYF. DNA for the CDR3: TGTGCCACCAGTGAAACTAGCGGGAGGGCCAGGGAGACCCAGTACTTC.

This clonotype was detected ten times or more. The chain is built from TRBV28 and TRBJ1-1; 7 bases line up with TRBD1. Germline-derived CDR1 and CDR2 are MDHEN and SYDVKM. The CDR3 runs to 14 residues. Trimming at V came to 6 bases and at J to 4 bases, leaving 8 bases not matched to a gene. The CDR3 nucleotides read TGTGCCAGCAGCCCGGACAGGAAGGGCACTGAAGCTTTCTTT. Its protein product is CASSPDRKGTEAFF.

This clonotype was found many times. The chain recombines TRBV7-3 with TRBJ2-2; no definite D call. Deletions cut 5 bases from V and 6 bases from J, with 10 bases between. CDR1 SGHTA and CDR2 FQGTGA come from the germline V gene. The CDR3 is made up of 13 amino acids. This CDR3 is CASSPTSAGELFF. The CDR3 DNA reads as TGTGCCAGCAGCCCTACCTCCGCCGGGGAGCTGTTTTTT.

This clonotype was detected many times. The chain combines TRBV7-8 with TRBJ1-1; TRBD1 is a possible D gene (6 bases). This CDR3 contains 17 residues. CDR1 is SGHVS, CDR2 FQNEAQ, per germline. V lost 4 bases and J lost 3, with 21 bases in between. CDR3 coding DNA: TGTGCCAGCAGCTCGGGGGGGGCAGGACTGAGTTACACTGAAGCTTTCTTT. It is translated as CASSSGGAGLSYTEAFF. Complete variable domain (other parts from reference TRBV7-8 and TRBJ1-1): GAGVSQSPRYKVAKRGQDVALRCDPISGHVSLFWYQQALGQGPEFLTYFQNEAQLDKSGLPSDRFFAERPEGSVSTLKIQRTQQEDSAVYLCASSSGGAGLSYTEAFFGQGTRLTVV.

The CDR3 loop reads CAISESGLPYGYTF. In nucleotides, the CDR3 is TGTGCCATCAGTGAGTCGGGGCTCCCCTATGGCTACACCTTC. V usage is TRBV10-3 and J usage is TRBJ1-2; the D gene is possibly TRBD1 (5 bases). Germline assignment: CDR1 ENHRY and CDR2 SYGVKD. Trimming removed 0 bases at V and 4 bases at J, with 9 bases between. The CDR3 runs to 14 residues.

Worth noting for this clonotype: It may be a read error: a sequence one base away is much more abundant. This chain joins TRBV5-1 and TRBJ2-1; maybe TRBD1 (5 bases). This CDR3 has 14 residues. Germline V gives CDR1 SGHRS, CDR2 YFSETQ. The CDR3: CTSTPPGMSNEQFF. In nucleotides, the CDR3 is TGCACCAGCACCCCACCAGGGATGAGCAATGAGCAGTTCTTC.

This clonotype was detected many times. The chain employs TRBV6-1 and TRBJ2-3; 15 bases agree with TRBD2. The V gene's germline CDR1 is MNHNS and CDR2 SASEGT. With V trimmed by 1 base and J by 2 bases, 19 bases remained unmatched. The CDR3 totals 23 residues. For the CDR3, the DNA is TGTGCCAGCAGTGAAGTGGCCCCGGGACTAGCGGGAGGAATGTGGTTTCCCACAGATACGCAGTATTTT. This encodes CASSEVAPGLAGGMWFPTDTQYF.

The rearrangement joins TRBV5-1 to TRBJ2-1; 12 nucleotides agree with TRBD2. Germline trimming cut 0 bases from V and 9 bases from J; bases unmatched to any gene: 4. CDR3 size: 15 residues. From germline, CDR1 is SGHRS and CDR2 YFSETQ. In DNA, the CDR3 is TGCGCCAGCAGCTTGGGACTAGCGGGAGAGGGTGAGCAGTTCTTC. Its translation is CASSLGLAGEGEQFF.

This clonotype has more than one count but fewer than ten. V usage is TRBV19 and J usage is TRBJ2-1; TRBD2 matches at 7 bases. Germline-derived CDR1 and CDR2 are LNHDA and SQIVND (reference sequence). The CDR3 loop spans 18 amino acids. With V trimmed by 3 bases and J by 2 bases, 13 bases remained unmatched. The CDR3 protein is CASSIKGGETSPYNEQFF. DNA of the CDR3: TGTGCCAGTAGTATCAAGGGAGGAGAGACTAGCCCCTACAATGAGCAGTTCTTC.

The sample holds many counts of this clonotype. The chain carries TRBV3-1 and TRBJ1-3; D gene ambiguous. CDR3 length equals 16 residues. The V gene's germline CDR1 is LGHDT and CDR2 YNNKEL (reference sequence). The V gene lost 0 bases and the J gene lost 0 bases, with 9 bases spanning the gap. CDR3 DNA sequence: TGTGCCAGCAGCCAAGACGGACTTACCTCTGGAAACACCATATATTTT. This translates into CASSQDGLTSGNTIYF.

This clonotype occurred many times. The rearrangement uses TRBV7-2 and TRBJ1-5; 7 nucleotides agree with TRBD1. The trim removed 5 bases at V and 0 bases at J, leaving 4 bases unmatched. Per germline, CDR1 SGHTA and CDR2 FQGNSA. The CDR3 covers 15 residues. In DNA form, the CDR3 reads TGTGCCAGCAGCCCACGACAGGGTAGCAATCAGCCCCAGCATTTT. It is translated as CASSPRQGSNQPQHF.

This clonotype was counted ten times or more. This chain uses TRBV7-9 with TRBJ1-1; D gene ambiguous. The length of the CDR3 is 14 residues. V was clipped by 1 base and J by 1 base, with 7 bases between them. Germline V gene data show CDR1 as SEHNR and CDR2 as FQNEAQ (reference sequence). The CDR3 DNA sequence: TGTGCCAGCAGCTTAGTAGGTTCGAACACTGAAGCTTTCTTT. It encodes CASSLVGSNTEAFF. Looking up the rest from reference TRBV7-9 and TRBJ1-1 gives the full variable domain: DTGVSQNPRHKITKRGQNVTFRCDPISEHNRLYWYRQTLGQGPEFLTYFQNEAQLEKSRLLSDRFSAERPKGSFSTLEIQRTEQGDSAMYLCASSLVGSNTEAFFGQGTRLTVV.

This clonotype has a count of ten or more. The rearrangement uses TRBV7-2 and TRBJ1-5, with TRBD1 matching over 8 bases. Germline CDR1 reads SGHTA; CDR2 reads FQGNSA. The CDR3 has 15 residues. Trimming took 4 bases from V and 2 from J; bases not matched to a gene: 4. CDR3 bases: TGTGCCAGCAGCTCTTCGACAGGGGGCAATCAGCCCCAGCATTTT. It is translated as CASSSSTGGNQPQHF.

This clonotype came up many times. The V gene is TRBV25-1, the J gene TRBJ2-2, with 12 bases identical to TRBD2. The CDR3 runs 19 residues. CDR1 is MGHDK and CDR2 is SYGVNS in the germline V gene. Trimming cost V 0 bases and J 7 bases; bases outside gene matches: 12. The CDR3, as DNA: TGTGCCAGCAGTGAATACCGAGCGTCTAGCGGGAGGGATGACGGGGAGCTGTTTTTT. The encoded protein is CASSEYRASSGRDDGELFF.

The sample holds many counts of this clonotype. The DNA for the CDR3 is TGCGCCAGCTTTTTTTCCGCGGGAGGCGAGACCCAGTACTTC. Translation gives CASFFSAGGETQYF. The chain uses TRBV5-1 and TRBJ2-5; TRBD2 aligns across 8 bases. This CDR3 is built from 14 residues. V lost 7 bases, J lost 5 bases, and 10 bases stayed unmatched. The germline gives CDR1 SGHRS, CDR2 YFSETQ. Full variable domain (rest looked up from reference TRBV5-1 and TRBJ2-5): KAGVTQTPRYLIKTRGQQVTLSCSPISGHRSVSWYQQTPGQGLQFLFEYFSETQRNKGNFPGRFSGRQFSNSRSEMNVSTLELGDSALYLCASFFSAGGETQYFGPGTRLLVL.

This chain joins TRBV6-5 and TRBJ2-7; D tentatively fits TRBD1 or TRBD2 (5 bases each). Trimming cost V 2 bases and J 7 bases, with 9 bases left between them. The CDR3 has 12 amino acids. Germline CDR1 and CDR2: MNHEY and SVGAGI. The CDR3 here is CASSYPGREQYF. CDR3 bases: TGTGCCAGCAGTTACCCGGGACGGGAGCAGTACTTC.

This clonotype was observed many times. The chain links TRBV12-3 or TRBV12-4 to TRBJ1-4, with 7 bases that match TRBD1. V shed 6 bases and J 4 bases; nucleotides not matched to a gene: 2. The CDR3 runs 13 residues. The CDR3 DNA reads TGTGCCAGCAGGGGGACAGTTAATGAAAAACTGTTTTTT. It codes for CASRGTVNEKLFF.

The table lists this clonotype with many counts. The rearrangement links TRBV13 to TRBJ2-7; D call uncertain. The CDR3 covers 14 residues. The germline gives CDR1 PRHDT, CDR2 FYEKMQ (reference sequence). The ends were cut back, 4 bases at V and 3 bases at J, with 13 bases in the middle. In DNA, the CDR3 is TGTGCCAGCAGCTCACGGGCAGCAAACTACGAGCAGTACTTC. Translated: CASSSRAANYEQYF.